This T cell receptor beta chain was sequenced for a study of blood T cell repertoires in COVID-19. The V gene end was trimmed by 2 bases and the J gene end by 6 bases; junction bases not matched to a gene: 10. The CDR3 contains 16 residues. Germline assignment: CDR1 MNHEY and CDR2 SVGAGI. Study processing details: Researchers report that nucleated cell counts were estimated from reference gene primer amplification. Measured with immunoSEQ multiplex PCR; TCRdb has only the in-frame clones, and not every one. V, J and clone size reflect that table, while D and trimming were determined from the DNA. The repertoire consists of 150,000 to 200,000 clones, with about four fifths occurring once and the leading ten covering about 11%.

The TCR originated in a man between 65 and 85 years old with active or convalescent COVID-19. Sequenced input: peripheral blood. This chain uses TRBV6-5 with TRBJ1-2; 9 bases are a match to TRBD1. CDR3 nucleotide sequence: TGTGCCAGCAGTTACCACAGTCCCGGGACAGGGCATGGCTACACCTTC. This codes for CASSYHSPGTGHGYTF.